In its sample, the clone carrying this T cell receptor (beta chain) was seen many times. Some clones are missing from TCRdb's copy, which holds only in-frame ones; the method was immunoSEQ multiplex PCR. The data hold around 1.1 million clones, with around 78% observed a single time. Trimming took off 1 base at V and 4 bases at J, with 10 bases between the two ends. Germline V gene sequence: CDR1 MNHEY, CDR2 SVGAGI. The CDR3 spans 14 residues. The record originates from a study of shared clonotypes between healthy human individuals. The source is a man aged 18-30 years in good health. Some clones in this sample may be carry-over from other donors' samples. The sequenced sample was memory CD4+ T cells from PBMCs. Subset indicated: CD45RA-negative fraction. The chain links TRBV6-5 to TRBJ2-5, with D maybe TRBD2 (6 bases). DNA for the CDR3: TGTGCCAGCAGTTACTATGGAGGGATAGAGACCCAGTACTTC. Protein: CASSYYGGIETQYF.